The rows below give T cell receptor beta chains drawn from one sample of a study of T-cell reconstitution after alpha-beta-depleted transplantation in children. TCRdb redid the calling of the PCR reads with MiXCR, one entry per CDR3 protein. In the table there are about 200,000 distinct CDR3 sequences, approximately 14% of which are singletons. The sample here was PBMCs from the stem cell graft donor, taken from the stem cell graft. These receptors all come from a human donor who donated a stem cell graft to a child with acute lymphoblastic leukemia. The CDR3 runs from the conserved cysteine through the conserved F or W. The D gene is left open where the match is weak. Rows may omit the clone size; those that give it use once, few, many or a size class.

d_call	v_call	j_call	clone_size	cdr3_aa	cdr3_nt
.	TRBV7-2	TRBJ1-4	.	CASSLAVSGGKLFF	TGTGCCAGCAGCTTAGCGGTGTCCGGGGGAAAACTGTTTTTT
.	TRBV11-2	TRBJ1-1	many	CASSLTGFEAFF	TGTGCCAGCAGCTTAACCGGTTTTGAAGCTTTCTTT
.	TRBV15	TRBJ2-5	many	CATSSNLETQYF	TGTGCCACCAGCAGTAACTTGGAGACCCAGTACTTC
.	TRBV29-1	TRBJ2-5	.	CSVEASGEETQYF	TGCAGCGTTGAAGCGTCGGGAGAAGAGACCCAGTACTTC
.	TRBV27	TRBJ2-7	many	CASPSAGRESYEQYF	TGTGCCAGCCCTAGCGCGGGTAGGGAGTCCTACGAGCAGTACTTC
.	TRBV30	TRBJ1-4	.	CAWRPRQPNEKLFF	TGTGCCTGGAGGCCTAGACAGCCTAATGAAAAACTGTTTTTT
.	TRBV6-5	TRBJ2-2	many	CASSYSGWGSGTGELFF	TGTGCCAGCAGTTACTCGGGTTGGGGGAGCGGGACCGGGGAGCTGTTTTTT
.	TRBV20-1	TRBJ2-1	many	CSAPRQNPYNEQFF	TGCAGTGCTCCCCGCCAGAACCCCTACAATGAGCAGTTCTTC
.	TRBV12-3/TRBV12-4	TRBJ1-3	many	CASSSWTSGNTIYF	TGTGCCAGCAGCTCATGGACATCTGGAAACACCATATATTTT
.	TRBV30	TRBJ2-7	many	CAWSAGRSMGAPYEQYF	TGTGCCTGGAGTGCGGGGAGAAGTATGGGGGCCCCCTACGAGCAGTACTTC
.	TRBV20-1	TRBJ2-7	many	CSARVGREQYF	TGCAGTGCTAGAGTCGGCCGGGAGCAGTACTTC
.	TRBV12-3/TRBV12-4	TRBJ1-6	many	CASSSSGAHNSPLHF	TGTGCCAGCAGTTCATCCGGGGCTCATAATTCACCCCTCCACTTT
.	TRBV5-1	TRBJ1-1	many	CASRQTGSGTEAFF	TGCGCCAGCAGACAAACAGGGTCGGGCACTGAAGCTTTCTTT
.	TRBV20-1	TRBJ2-4	many	CSARTGAEAKNIQYF	TGCAGTGCTAGGACCGGGGCCGAGGCCAAAAACATTCAGTACTTC
.	TRBV10-3	TRBJ2-6	few	CAISESGVGANVLTF	TGTGCCATCAGTGAGTCGGGGGTTGGGGCCAACGTCCTGACTTTC
.	TRBV6-5	TRBJ2-2	.	CASSWTYTGELFF	TGTGCCAGCAGTTGGACATACACCGGGGAGCTGTTTTTT
.	TRBV29-1	TRBJ2-1	many	CSVDSSRYNEQFF	TGCAGCGTTGATTCCAGTAGGTACAATGAGCAGTTCTTC
TRBD2	TRBV12-3/TRBV12-4	TRBJ2-1	.	CAKQFSGRANEQFF	TGTGCTAAGCAGTTTAGCGGGAGGGCCAATGAGCAGTTCTTC
.	TRBV5-5	TRBJ2-6	many	CASSLAVGLAGANVLTF	TGTGCCAGCAGCTTGGCCGTCGGGCTTGCTGGGGCCAACGTCCTGACTTTC
.	TRBV7-6	TRBJ2-3	many	CASSSNRDPDTQYF	TGTGCCAGCAGCTCAAACAGGGATCCAGATACGCAGTATTTT
TRBD1	TRBV12-3/TRBV12-4	TRBJ1-2	many	CASRPGTAANYGYTF	TGTGCCAGCAGGCCCGGGACAGCTGCTAACTATGGCTACACCTTC
.	TRBV28	TRBJ1-1	few	CASRIGGGNTEAFF	TGTGCCAGCAGGATAGGGGGAGGTAACACTGAAGCTTTCTTT
TRBD1	TRBV2	TRBJ2-5	.	CASSEIRVTGGSQYF	TGTGCCAGCAGTGAAATTCGGGTGACAGGGGGATCCCAGTACTTC
TRBD2	TRBV12-3/TRBV12-4	TRBJ2-1	.	CASSRSGGNEQFF	TGTGCCAGCAGCCGATCGGGGGGAAATGAGCAGTTCTTC
TRBD1	TRBV4-1	TRBJ2-3	many	CASSQVEYGTGGTDTQYF	TGCGCCAGCAGCCAAGTAGAGTACGGGACAGGGGGGACAGATACGCAGTATTTT
.	TRBV5-1	TRBJ1-3	many	CASSLDSAKGNTIYF	TGCGCCAGCAGCTTGGACAGTGCGAAGGGAAACACCATATATTTT
TRBD2	TRBV12-3/TRBV12-4	TRBJ2-5	many	CASSPSGKEETQYF	TGTGCCAGCAGTCCGAGCGGGAAGGAAGAGACCCAGTACTTC
.	TRBV5-1	TRBJ2-3	.	CASSLRLPTDTQYF	TGCGCCAGCAGCTTGCGACTCCCCACAGATACGCAGTATTTT
TRBD2	TRBV4-1	TRBJ2-1	many	CASSQDGTSGRPYNEQFF	TGCGCCAGCAGCCAAGACGGGACTAGCGGGAGACCTTACAATGAGCAGTTCTTC
TRBD1	TRBV2	TRBJ2-5	many	CASSAARGRGETQYF	TGTGCCAGCAGTGCTGCCAGGGGGCGAGGAGAGACCCAGTACTTC
.	TRBV11-2	TRBJ2-7	many	CASSLVVGLLYEQYF	TGTGCCAGCAGCTTAGTGGTGGGACTTCTCTACGAGCAGTACTTC
.	TRBV12-3/TRBV12-4	TRBJ2-7	.	CASSPGWFLSF	TGTGCCAGCAGCCCGGGATGGTTCTTATCTTTC
.	TRBV5-1	TRBJ2-2	many	CASSLGVSNTGELFF	TGCGCCAGCAGCTTGGGGGTTTCGAACACCGGGGAGCTGTTTTTT
TRBD2	TRBV5-1	TRBJ2-7	many	CASRAGEKYEQYF	TGCGCCAGCCGTGCGGGAGAAAAGTACGAGCAGTACTTC
.	TRBV20-1	TRBJ2-3	.	CSAASLRTDTQYF	TGCAGTGCCGCGAGTCTTCGCACAGATACGCAGTATTTT
.	TRBV30	TRBJ2-2	.	CAWTRGAGELFF	TGTGCCTGGACCCGGGGCGCCGGGGAGCTGTTTTTT
.	TRBV5-4	TRBJ1-1	.	CASSLVLEGLNTEAFF	TGTGCCAGCAGCTTGGTTCTGGAAGGTTTGAACACTGAAGCTTTCTTT
.	TRBV12-3/TRBV12-4	TRBJ1-6	many	CASGAGVSPLHF	TGTGCCAGCGGAGCAGGGGTTTCACCCCTCCACTTT
.	TRBV20-1	TRBJ1-2	.	CSARVGRGSYGYTF	TGCAGTGCTAGAGTGGGGCGGGGGTCTTACGGCTACACCTTC
TRBD1	TRBV12-3/TRBV12-4	TRBJ2-2	many	CASSTGERAGELFF	TGTGCCAGCAGTACAGGGGAACGTGCCGGGGAGCTGTTTTTT
.	TRBV25-1	TRBJ2-1	.	CASTRKKEGEHTYNEQFF	TGTGCCAGCACTAGAAAAAAGGAGGGAGAACATACCTACAATGAGCAGTTCTTC
.	TRBV4-2	TRBJ2-3	many	CASSQVNGRADTQYF	TGTGCCAGCAGCCAAGTTAACGGGAGAGCAGATACGCAGTATTTT
TRBD2	TRBV12-3/TRBV12-4	TRBJ2-7	few	CASSRESGRSSYEQYF	TGTGCCAGCAGCCGGGAAAGCGGGAGAAGCTCCTACGAGCAGTACTTC
TRBD2	TRBV20-1	TRBJ2-1	many	CSAYRTGGPVEQFF	TGCAGTGCGTACCGGACGGGAGGGCCGGTTGAGCAGTTCTTC
TRBD1	TRBV12-3/TRBV12-4	TRBJ1-5	many	CASALTGDQPQHF	TGTGCCAGCGCCCTGACAGGGGATCAGCCCCAGCATTTT
TRBD2	TRBV6-1	TRBJ2-1	many	CASSKRLAGAAHEQFF	TGTGCCAGCAGTAAACGTCTAGCGGGAGCGGCGCATGAGCAGTTCTTC
TRBD1	TRBV4-1	TRBJ1-2	.	CASSRPGQGDGYTF	TGCGCCAGCAGCCGGCCGGGACAGGGAGATGGCTACACCTTC
.	TRBV20-1	TRBJ1-1	many	CSARDQATGLGTEAFF	TGCAGTGCTAGAGATCAAGCGACAGGTTTAGGCACTGAAGCTTTCTTT
.	TRBV13	TRBJ2-3	many	CASSTQGEDTQYF	TGTGCCAGCAGCACTCAGGGAGAAGATACGCAGTATTTT
TRBD1	TRBV5-1	TRBJ1-1	many	CASSLDPTGGTEAFF	TGCGCCAGCAGCTTGGACCCGACAGGGGGCACTGAAGCTTTCTTT
TRBD2	TRBV6-2/TRBV6-3	TRBJ2-7	few	CASRRLAGGPFYEQYF	TGTGCCAGCAGAAGACTAGCGGGAGGGCCATTCTACGAGCAGTACTTC
.	TRBV12-3/TRBV12-4	TRBJ2-7	many	CASSNYRDEQYF	TGTGCCAGCAGTAACTACAGGGACGAGCAGTACTTC
TRBD1	TRBV29-1	TRBJ2-1	.	CSVGRDRGMYEQFF	TGCAGCGTTGGAAGGGACAGGGGGATGTATGAGCAGTTCTTC
TRBD1	TRBV12-3/TRBV12-4	TRBJ1-1	.	CASSFDRGSTEAFF	TGTGCCAGCAGTTTTGACAGGGGTTCCACTGAAGCTTTCTTT
.	TRBV4-1	TRBJ1-2	.	CASSQVARNYGYTF	TGCGCCAGCAGCCAAGTGGCCAGGAACTATGGCTACACCTTC
TRBD2	TRBV7-2	TRBJ2-1	many	CASSKLAGGGEFF	TGTGCCAGCAGCAAACTAGCGGGAGGGGGTGAGTTCTTC